What follows are 18 T cell receptor beta chains derived from one specimen sequenced in a study of cytomegalovirus exposure and HLA in healthy donors. PCR primers comprised 60 Vbeta and 13 Jbeta primers. TCRdb's table, derived via immunoSEQ multiplex PCR, lists solely in-frame clones and lacks some. Counted here are 150,000 to 200,000 clones, 76% occurring once; the ten biggest clones make up 3.1%. The sample consisted of PBMCs. The receptor set was obtained from a male donor in good health and CMV-seronegative.

This clone has a handful of counts. This rearrangement joins TRBV2 to TRBJ2-7, with 10 positions matching TRBD1. V shed 7 bases, J shed 0 bases, and the junction held 15 bases outside the gene matches. The CDR3 sequence is 18 residues long. Germline CDR1 and CDR2: SNHLY and FYNNEI. The DNA for the CDR3 is TGTGCCAGCACCAACCGACAGGGGGCCAGAGCGAACTCCTACGAGCAGTACTTC. It yields the protein CASTNRQGARANSYEQYF.

The rearrangement uses TRBV29-1 and TRBJ2-7, with TRBD2 matching over 10 bases. The CDR3 is 13 residues long. Germline CDR1 SQVTM, CDR2 ANQGSEA. Trimming took 7 bases from V and 4 from J; bases not matched to a gene: 7. The CDR3 DNA is TGCAGCGGGACCCTAGCGGGGGCGTACGAGCAGTACTTC. Translating it yields CSGTLAGAYEQYF.

The CDR3 sequence: CASSSFGQGTEAFF. The CDR3 DNA follows: TGTGCCAGCAGCTCCTTCGGACAGGGCACTGAAGCTTTCTTT. The rearrangement links TRBV7-9 to TRBJ1-1; 8 nucleotides line up with TRBD1. Per germline, CDR1 SEHNR and CDR2 FQNEAQ (reference sequence). This CDR3 contains 14 residues. Germline trimming cut 4 bases from V and 4 bases from J; bases unmatched to any gene: 5.

This chain connects TRBV4-1 to TRBJ2-3; 7 nucleotides match TRBD2. The CDR3 length is 18 residues. Germline values: CDR1 MGHRA, CDR2 YSYEKL. V gave up 0 bases and J gave up 10 bases; unmatched junction bases: 19. The CDR3 loop is CASSQDPFPGTTPGPQYF. The CDR3 DNA is TGCGCCAGCAGCCAAGATCCATTCCCCGGGACTACCCCCGGACCGCAGTATTTT.

This clone was seen just once. The chain couples TRBV4-1 to TRBJ2-7, with D uncertain. The germline gives CDR1 MGHRA, CDR2 YSYEKL. With 1 base removed from V and 0 bases from J, the gap between germline ends came to 10 bases. The CDR3 extends over 15 amino acids. The CDR3 nucleotides read TGCGCCAGCAGCCAAGTGCCAGGTAGCTCCTACGAGCAGTACTTC. It is translated as CASSQVPGSSYEQYF.

This clone has a single count. At one of its ends the junction is not consistent with the germline gene, which may arise from a read error. J is TRBJ2-1 and V is TRBV7-7; 13 nucleotides line up with TRBD2. The CDR3 runs 15 residues. Per germline, CDR1 SSHAT and CDR2 FNYEAQ (reference sequence). The CDR3 loop reads CASSSGLAGNNEQFF. In DNA, the CDR3 is TGTGCTAGCAGCTCGGGACTAGCGGGGAACAATGAGCAGTTCTTC.

A few counts support this clone. The genes are TRBV19 and TRBJ2-5; D not resolved. The J call may be mistaken, given a closer DNA end match to TRBJ2-7. CDR1 is LNHDA, CDR2 SQIVND, per germline (reference sequence). The CDR3 length is 13 residues. The CDR3 loop is CASSIEQSYEQYF. In DNA form, the CDR3 reads TGTGCCAGTAGTATAGAACAGTCCTACGAGCAGTACTTC.

The rearrangement links TRBV5-4 to TRBJ2-3; 10 bases are a match to TRBD2. Germline V CDR1 and CDR2: SGHNT, YYREEE (reference sequence). V lost 0 bases to trimming and J lost 1 base; unmatched junction nucleotides: 5. This CDR3 contains 17 residues. CDR3 protein: CASSLAPSGGRTDTQYF. The CDR3 DNA reads as TGTGCCAGCAGCTTGGCCCCTAGCGGGGGCCGCACAGATACGCAGTATTTT.

This clone was seen a handful of times. This chain uses TRBV29-1 with TRBJ2-3; D gene ambiguous. This CDR3 contains 12 residues. Germline V gene sequence: CDR1 SQVTM, CDR2 ANQGSEA. V gave up 4 bases and J gave up 2 bases, with 7 bases separating them. The CDR3 DNA reads as TGCAGCGTTGCGTTCTCCACAGATACGCAGTATTTT. As protein: CSVAFSTDTQYF.

Comment on this clone: Different DNA sequences within this sample yield the same CDR3. The V and J genes are TRBV29-1 and TRBJ2-1, with 8 nucleotides matching TRBD2. The CDR3 runs to 12 residues. Germline assignment: CDR1 SQVTM and CDR2 ANQGSEA. Trimming at V came to 7 bases and at J to 7 bases, leaving 6 bases not matched to a gene. The CDR3 nucleotides read TGCAGCGCGGGACTAGGTGATAATGAGCAGTTCTTC. This translates into CSAGLGDNEQFF.

The chain combines TRBV5-6 with TRBJ1-1; possibly TRBD1 for D (6 bases). Trimming removed 4 bases from V and 1 base from J, with 11 bases in between. There are 14 residues in the CDR3. Germline CDR1 is SGHDT and CDR2 is YYEEEE. The CDR3: CASSRMGQNTEAFF. CDR3 nucleotides: TGTGCCAGCAGCCGTATGGGACAGAACACTGAAGCTTTCTTT.

This clone turned up a few times. The CDR3 region is CAWSIDSMNTEAFF. The CDR3 DNA is TGTGCCTGGTCGATCGACAGTATGAACACTGAAGCTTTCTTT. The chain is built from TRBV30 and TRBJ1-1, with D possibly matching TRBD1 (5 bases). The CDR3 is 14 residues long. V was shortened by 5 bases and J by 0 bases, with 13 bases between the two germline ends. The germline V gene has CDR1 GTSNPN and CDR2 SVGIG (reference sequence). Variable domain in full (rest from reference TRBV30 and TRBJ1-1): SQTIHQWPATLVQPVGSPLSLECTVEGTSNPNLYWYRQAAGRGLQLLFYSVGIGQISSEVPQNLSASRPQDRQFILSSKKLLLSDSGFYLCAWSIDSMNTEAFFGQGTRLTVV.

This clone came up once. This chain links TRBV5-1 with TRBJ1-3; possible D gene TRBD1, 6 bases. The CDR3 has 15 amino acids. V was shortened by 3 bases and J by 3 bases, with 13 bases between the two germline ends. Germline CDR1 SGHRS, CDR2 YFSETQ. The CDR3 protein is CASSSTPGDGNTIYF. CDR3 nucleotides: TGCGCCAGCAGCTCGACGCCAGGGGATGGAAACACCATATATTTT.

The chain links TRBV4-3 to TRBJ1-1; a possible D gene is TRBD1 (5 bases). Per germline, CDR1 LGHNA and CDR2 YSLEER. This CDR3 spans 15 amino acids. With 1 base removed from V and 0 bases from J, the gap between germline ends came to 9 bases. The CDR3 reads CASSQVTEMNTEAFF. The CDR3 coding sequence is TGCGCCAGCAGCCAAGTGACAGAGATGAACACTGAAGCTTTCTTT.

The chain has TRBV6-6 and TRBJ2-1, with TRBD2 matching over 11 bases. J was trimmed by 7 bases and V by 7 bases; bases with no gene match: 12. CDR1 is MNHNY, CDR2 SVGAGI, per germline (reference sequence). The CDR3 sequence is 16 residues long. The CDR3 DNA sequence: TGTGCCAGCATCGGGGCTAGCGGGAGGTTATCTAATGAGCAGTTCTTC. It encodes CASIGASGRLSNEQFF.

This chain joins TRBV30 and TRBJ1-3, with TRBD1 matching over 11 bases. The germline CDR1 and CDR2 sequences are GTSNPN and SVGIG (reference sequence). The length of the CDR3 is 19 residues. Germline trimming cut 2 bases from V and 0 bases from J; bases unmatched to any gene: 12. The CDR3 here is CAWSPRTGGRVRSGNTIYF. As DNA, the CDR3 is TGTGCCTGGAGTCCCCGGACAGGGGGCAGAGTACGCTCTGGAAACACCATATATTTT.

This chain connects TRBV6-5 to TRBJ1-1; D unclear. Between the trimmed V and J ends, which lost 7 bases and 8 bases, there was a span of 20 bases. The germline CDR1 and CDR2 sequences are MNHEY and SVGAGI. This CDR3 has 14 residues. The DNA of the CDR3 is TGTGCCAGCACTACAAATCTCCCCCAGCGGGAAGCTTTCTTT. It yields the protein CASTTNLPQREAFF.

V is TRBV5-4 and J is TRBJ1-2; 11 bases are shared with TRBD1. The CDR3 runs to 15 residues. V lost 3 bases and J lost 4; bases outside the gene matches: 5. The germline CDR1 and CDR2 sequences are SGHNT and YYREEE (reference sequence). CDR3 residues: CASSSGTGGIYGYTF. The CDR3 DNA sequence: TGTGCCAGCAGCTCTGGGACAGGGGGGATCTATGGCTACACCTTC.